The clone carrying this TCR beta chain came up a few times. No antigen is known for it. This record comes from a study of CD8 T cells in ankylosing spondylitis. Whole-study results and caveats: Disease-linked clones had a CD8+ phenotype and relatively low frequency in peripheral blood. The clones that were linked to disease were reported to be significantly enriched in matched synovial fluid samples from ankylosing spondylitis patients. A TCR beta motif made of eight highly homologous variants seemed typical of ankylosing spondylitis blood.

V was cut by 4 bases and J by 0 bases, with 16 bases left in between. The CDR3 contains 16 residues. Germline loops: CDR1 SGHKS, CDR2 YYEKEE (reference sequence). TCRdb re-called the 5' RACE reads through MiXCR, storing one row per CDR3 protein. The sample lists roughly 220,000 distinct CDR3 sequences, about 16% occurring once. The receptor's source is a male donor with ankylosing spondylitis. The gene calls are TRBV5-5 and TRBJ1-1; tentatively, D is TRBD1 (6 bases). Specimen: blood, either unsorted or a sorted T cell fraction (not recorded which). This CDR3 reads CASSKLSGGMNTEAFF. In DNA form, the CDR3 reads TGTGCCAGCAGCAAACTTTCGGGGGGCATGAACACTGAAGCTTTCTTT. Using reference TRBV5-5 and TRBJ1-1 for the parts outside the CDR3, the full variable domain is DAGVTQSPTHLIKTRGQQVTLRCSPISGHKSVSWYQQVLGQGPQFIFQYYEKEERGRGNFPDRFSARQFPNYSSELNVNALLLGDSALYLCASSKLSGGMNTEAFFGQGTRLTVV.